These 31 T cell receptor beta chains came from one sample sequenced in a study of control samples from healthy donors and cancer patients. Profiling relied on immunoSEQ multiplex PCR, and the TCRdb table lists in-frame clones only, not all of them. The sample records fewer than 110,000 clones, around 89% being singletons. The source material was PBMCs. The origin of the receptors is a man aged 55-75 years with lung cancer.

The chain is built from TRBV7-9 and TRBJ1-5; 7 bases map to TRBD1. From germline, CDR1 is SEHNR and CDR2 FQNEAQ (reference sequence). The CDR3 contains 19 residues. V dropped 4 bases and J dropped 1; count of bases not matched to a gene: 16. This chain's CDR3 is CASSSPIHIEGASNQPQHF. The DNA for the CDR3 is TGTGCCAGCAGCTCTCCGATCCATATAGAGGGGGCCAGCAATCAGCCCCAGCATTTT.

The CDR3 coding sequence is TGTGCCAGCAGTTTTATCGGCTCAGGCGCCGAAAAACTGTTTTTT. It encodes CASSFIGSGAEKLFF. J is TRBJ1-4 and V is TRBV27; D is unclear. The V end lost 3 bases, the J end lost 8 bases, and 16 bases lay between the germline ends. The CDR3 spans 15 residues. Germline CDR1 MNHEY, CDR2 SMNVEV (reference sequence).

The V call is TRBV7-6, the J call TRBJ1-6, with a weak D call TRBD1 (5 bases). V lost 5 bases, J lost 8 bases, and 7 bases lay in between. CDR1 and CDR2 (germline): SGHVS, FNYEAQ. The CDR3 covers 12 residues. CDR3 coding DNA: TGTGCCAGCAGCCAACAGGATTCACCCCTCCACTTT. Its protein is CASSQQDSPLHF. Looking up the rest from reference TRBV7-6 and TRBJ1-6 gives the full variable domain: GAGVSQSPRYKVTKRGQDVALRCDPISGHVSLYWYRQALGQGPEFLTYFNYEAQQDKSGLPNDRFSAERPEGSISTLTIQRTEQRDSAMYRCASSQQDSPLHFGNGTRLTVT.

The rearrangement uses TRBV2 and TRBJ2-6, with D possibly being TRBD1 (6 bases). V was trimmed by 8 bases and J by 2 bases, leaving 19 bases between them. The CDR3 loop spans 17 amino acids. Per the germline V gene, CDR1 is SNHLY and CDR2 is FYNNEI. CDR3 in amino acids: CASVKDSRVPGANVLTF. The CDR3 DNA is TGTGCCAGCGTGAAGGACAGTAGGGTACCTGGGGCCAACGTCCTGACTTTC.

This rearrangement joins TRBV6-5 to TRBJ1-2; maybe TRBD1 (6 bases). This CDR3 is 14 amino acids long. Between the trimmed V and J ends, which lost 6 bases and 8 bases, there was a span of 19 bases. Germline lookup yields CDR1 MNHEY and CDR2 SVGAGI. CDR3 in DNA: TGTGCCAGCAGACGACTCGTGGGGGCGGACGGCTACACCTTC. Encoded protein: CASRRLVGADGYTF.

This chain links TRBV6-1 with TRBJ1-5; weak D call: TRBD1 (5 bases). Trimming shortened V by 1 base and J by 4 bases, and 11 bases separated the two germline ends. CDR3 length: 15 residues. In germline, CDR1 is MNHNS, CDR2 SASEGT. This CDR3 is CASSEGFRVNQPQHF. The CDR3 DNA sequence: TGTGCCAGCAGTGAAGGTTTCAGGGTGAATCAGCCCCAGCATTTT.

V usage is TRBV9 and J usage is TRBJ2-3; TRBD2 matches at 14 bases. The CDR3 is 14 amino acids. V lost 4 bases to trimming and J lost 11 bases; unmatched junction nucleotides: 6. From germline, CDR1 is SGDLS and CDR2 YYNGEE. CDR3 residues: CASSRTSGGQLQYF. The CDR3, as DNA: TGTGCCAGCAGCCGGACTAGCGGGGGGCAACTGCAGTATTTT.

The chain recombines TRBV6-1 with TRBJ1-3; no reliable D call. The V end was cut by 8 bases, the J end by 4 bases, with 9 bases between. This CDR3 comprises 12 residues. CDR1 and CDR2 (germline): MNHNS, SASEGT. In DNA form, the CDR3 reads TGTGCCAGCCACGGGTCCGGAAACACCATATATTTT. This encodes CASHGSGNTIYF.

V usage is TRBV24-1 and J usage is TRBJ1-5; D may be TRBD1 (5 bases). The CDR3 is 14 residues long. CDR1 and CDR2 from the germline V gene are KGHDR and SFDVKD. Deletions cut 2 bases from V and 7 bases from J, with 11 bases between. The CDR3 DNA reads as TGTGCCACCAGTGATTCGAATGGGGGACAGCCCCAGCATTTT. It codes for CATSDSNGGQPQHF.

The CDR3 DNA is TGTGCCATCAGTGAATTTGGTGATAGCAATCAGCCCCAGCATTTT. It specifies CAISEFGDSNQPQHF. The chain has TRBV10-3 and TRBJ1-5; the D is unclear. CDR1 and CDR2 (germline): ENHRY, SYGVKD. The CDR3 length is 15 residues. Trimming took off 3 bases at V and 0 bases at J, with 9 bases between the two ends.

The chain couples TRBV14 to TRBJ2-5; 10 positions match TRBD2. CDR1 is SGHDN and CDR2 is FVKESK in the germline V gene. Trimming took 2 bases from V and 2 from J; bases not matched to a gene: 11. CDR3 length: 18 residues. The CDR3 DNA reads as TGTGCCAGCAGCCAACCCCACCCGACTAGCGGGCTACAAGAGACCCAGTACTTC. Protein: CASSQPHPTSGLQETQYF.

The chain joins TRBV10-1 to TRBJ2-1, with 8 bases identical to TRBD2. V lost 3 bases to trimming and J lost 0 bases; unmatched junction nucleotides: 4. Germline V gives CDR1 WNHNN, CDR2 SYGVQD (reference sequence). This CDR3 is built from 16 residues. CDR3 in amino acids: CASSEGGGLSYNEQFF. The CDR3 nucleotides are TGCGCCAGCAGTGAAGGCGGGGGGCTCTCCTACAATGAGCAGTTCTTC.

This sequence joins TRBV7-2 and TRBJ2-7; D not certain. CDR3 length: 15 residues. Germline CDR1 reads SGHTA; CDR2 reads FQGNSA. V was cut by 10 bases and J by 2 bases, with 21 bases left in between. This chain's CDR3 is CATTPTWDPAYEQYF. CDR3 nucleotide sequence: TGTGCCACCACTCCGACCTGGGATCCGGCCTACGAGCAGTACTTC.

The chain is built from TRBV20-1 and TRBJ2-7; D gene unclear. This CDR3 spans 12 amino acids. CDR1 DFQATT and CDR2 SNEGSKA come from the germline V gene (reference sequence). V lost 3 bases, J lost 4 bases, and 10 bases lay in between. CDR3 region: CSASGPFYEQYF. Written as DNA, the CDR3 is TGCAGTGCTAGTGGGCCTTTTTACGAGCAGTACTTC.

The chain uses TRBV7-9 and TRBJ2-5, with unresolved D. There are 12 residues in the CDR3. Trimming removed 4 bases at V and 4 bases at J, with 7 bases between. CDR1 is SEHNR and CDR2 is FQNEAQ in the germline V gene (reference sequence). Here the CDR3 reads CASSWPGETQYF. The CDR3 DNA is TGTGCCAGCAGCTGGCCGGGAGAGACCCAGTACTTC.

The chain recombines TRBV27 with TRBJ1-5, with D maybe TRBD1 (5 bases). The V and J ends lost 5 bases and 6 bases respectively, with 11 bases between them. The CDR3 sequence is 13 residues long. Germline V CDR1 and CDR2: MNHEY, SMNVEV (reference sequence). DNA of the CDR3: TGTGCCAGCAGTGTATGGGGGGGTCAGCCCCAGCATTTT. This translates into CASSVWGGQPQHF.

The chain joins TRBV18 to TRBJ1-1; the D is unclear. Germline CDR1 is KGHSH and CDR2 is LQKENI. The CDR3 contains 14 residues. The V and J ends lost 2 bases and 3 bases respectively, with 10 bases between them. The CDR3 spells CASSPGVRDTEAFF. CDR3 DNA: TGTGCCAGCTCACCAGGCGTAAGGGACACTGAAGCTTTCTTT.

The V gene is TRBV3-1 (or the pseudogene TRBV3-2), the J gene TRBJ1-2, with unresolved D. Trimming left V 0 bases short and J 8 bases short, with 7 bases between. Looked up from germline, CDR1 is LGHDT and CDR2 is YNNKEL (reference sequence). CDR3 length equals 12 residues. This CDR3 is CASSQDRWGYTF. The CDR3 DNA follows: TGTGCCAGCAGCCAAGATCGTTGGGGCTACACCTTC.

The V and J genes are TRBV10-1 and TRBJ2-3, with D tentatively TRBD2 (5 bases). V was clipped by 5 bases and J by 2 bases, with 17 bases between them. Germline V gene data show CDR1 as WNHNN and CDR2 as SYGVQD (reference sequence). The CDR3 contains 16 residues. The CDR3 sequence is CASSLENGLLTDTQYF. CDR3 nucleotides: TGCGCCAGCAGTTTGGAAAACGGACTCCTCACAGATACGCAGTATTTT.

The chain combines TRBV6-1 with TRBJ2-7, with TRBD2 matching 7 bases. Germline V lookup: CDR1 MNHNS, CDR2 SASEGT. This CDR3 has 17 residues. V was clipped by 2 bases and J by 0 bases; unmatched bases: 10. The CDR3, as DNA: TGTGCCAGCAGTGAAAGTCGTGGGGGGGGTTCCTCCTACGAGCAGTACGTC. Its translation: CASSESRGGGSSYEQYV.

This clone was counted once. The gene calls are TRBV12-5 and TRBJ2-1; D call uncertain. V was trimmed by 7 bases and J by 4 bases, leaving 5 bases between them. The CDR3 covers 11 residues. CDR1 is LGHNT and CDR2 is FRNRAP in the germline V gene. Written as DNA, the CDR3 is TGTGCTAGTGCCGAATACAATGAGCAGTTCTTC. Protein product: CASAEYNEQFF.

The DNA for the CDR3 is TGTGCCAGCAGCAAGAGGGACGGACCTTATCAGCCCCAGCATTTT. Residues: CASSKRDGPYQPQHF. This chain joins TRBV21-1 and TRBJ1-5. TRBV21-1 is classified as a pseudogene. The CDR3 has 15 residues.

The chain joins TRBV6-6 to TRBJ2-5, with 11 nucleotides matching TRBD1. The V segment lost 9 bases and the J segment 5 bases; nucleotides outside the gene matches: 5. The V gene's germline CDR1 is MNHNY and CDR2 SVGAGI (reference sequence). There are 13 residues in the CDR3. The CDR3: CASRTGGAETQYF. DNA of the CDR3: TGTGCCAGTAGGACAGGGGGCGCGGAGACCCAGTACTTC.

The rearrangement joins TRBV30 to TRBJ2-3; D is unresolved. The CDR3 sequence is 12 residues long. V lost 4 bases and J lost 5, with 10 bases in between. Per germline, CDR1 GTSNPN and CDR2 SVGIG (reference sequence). The CDR3 protein is CAWTMGRDTQYF. The CDR3 region has the DNA TGTGCCTGGACGATGGGAAGAGATACGCAGTATTTT.

CDR3 nucleotide sequence: TGTGCCAGCAGCCAAGACGTAGCGCCGGGGGGCTACACCTTC. Translated: CASSQDVAPGGYTF. The rearrangement links TRBV3-1 (or the pseudogene TRBV3-2) to TRBJ1-2; D gene uncertain. The CDR3 runs to 14 residues. Per germline, CDR1 LGHDT and CDR2 YNNKEL (reference sequence). V was cut by 0 bases and J by 8 bases, with 13 bases left in between.

The chain has TRBV7-3 and TRBJ2-3; 8 nucleotides match TRBD1. The CDR3 consists of 14 residues. Germline assignment: CDR1 SGHTA and CDR2 FQGTGA. The junction had 12 bases not matched to a gene; V was cut back by 5 bases and J by 11 bases. In DNA form, the CDR3 reads TGTGCCAGCAGCGCCCTCGGGACAGGCGGCAGGCAGTATTTT. This encodes CASSALGTGGRQYF. The whole variable domain, remainder taken from reference TRBV7-3 and TRBJ2-3, is GAGVSQTPSNKVTEKGKYVELRCDPISGHTALYWYRQSLGQGPEFLIYFQGTGAADDSGLPNDRFFAVRPEGSVSTLKIQRTERGDSAVYLCASSALGTGGRQYFGPGTRLTVL.

The chain recombines TRBV4-1 with TRBJ2-1; possibly TRBD2 for D (6 bases). The CDR3 totals 15 residues. Germline V CDR1 and CDR2: MGHRA, YSYEKL. Between the trimmed V and J ends, which lost 2 bases and 6 bases, there was a span of 14 bases. The CDR3 loop reads CASSQRLEAPNEQFF. For the CDR3, the DNA is TGCGCCAGCAGCCAAAGACTAGAAGCGCCCAATGAGCAGTTCTTC.

The chain couples TRBV18 to TRBJ2-2; 9 bases fit TRBD1. The J segment lost 2 bases and the V segment lost 3 bases, leaving 4 bases of the junction unmatched. The CDR3 runs to 16 residues. CDR1 KGHSH and CDR2 LQKENI come from the germline V gene. Here the CDR3 reads CASSPPTGGNTGELFF. CDR3 nucleotide sequence: TGTGCCAGCTCACCCCCGACAGGGGGTAACACCGGGGAGCTGTTTTTT.

This chain links TRBV27 with TRBJ2-2, with D perhaps being TRBD1 or TRBD2 (6 bases each). V shed 3 bases and J shed 2 bases, with 16 bases lying between them. The germline CDR1 and CDR2 sequences are MNHEY and SMNVEV (reference sequence). CDR3 size: 17 residues. The CDR3 nucleotides read TGTGCCAGCAGTTTCCTGAGTACGGGGGCTAACACCGGGGAGCTGTTTTTT. This sequence encodes CASSFLSTGANTGELFF.

The chain has TRBV4-1 and TRBJ1-5; TRBD1 might be the D (5 bases). The CDR3 runs to 15 residues. Germline V gene data show CDR1 as MGHRA and CDR2 as YSYEKL. The ends were cut back, 0 bases at V and 7 bases at J, with 13 bases in the middle. CDR3 protein: CASSQDEGWGQPQHF. Written as DNA, the CDR3 is TGCGCCAGCAGCCAAGACGAGGGATGGGGCCAGCCCCAGCATTTT.

The chain has TRBV5-4 and TRBJ1-4, with D hard to call. The CDR3 totals 16 residues. Germline V CDR1 and CDR2: SGHNT, YYREEE (reference sequence). Between the trimmed V and J ends, which lost 1 base and 4 bases, there was a span of 14 bases. The CDR3 loop reads CASSLFGGINNEKLFF. The CDR3 DNA reads TGTGCCAGCAGCTTGTTCGGAGGGATTAATAATGAAAAACTGTTTTTT.